The subject of this entry is one T cell receptor beta chain. Its antigen is as yet unknown. Produced via immunoSEQ multiplex PCR; TCRdb's table is partial and in-frame only. The sample lists some 53,000 clones, roughly 92% occurring once. The data derive from a study of OX40 agonist ivuxolimab in advanced cancers. Across the whole study: Participants, 80% to 90% male, averaged approximately 60 years of age, ranging from about 20 to 79. Study observations and caveats: Nonresponders, in some cases, also had low normalized T-cell clonal expansion. Clonal expansion by week 6 occurred in CD4+ and CD8+ blood T cells (at 0.1 to 3.0 mg/kg). Partial responders receiving 0.1-3.0 mg/kg showed among the lowest clonal expansion.

The CDR3 is 13 residues long. Germline V CDR1 and CDR2: WSHSY, SAAADI. Trimming shortened V by 8 bases and J by 2 bases, and 13 bases separated the two germline ends. This clonotype was obtained from an adult with an advanced solid tumor such as melanoma, head and neck, liver or kidney cancer. V gene TRBV10-2 combines with J gene TRBJ2-7, with D maybe TRBD1 (5 bases). Source: CD4+ or CD8+ T cells sorted from blood, taken in a trial of the OX40 agonist ivuxolimab. The DNA of the CDR3 is TGCGCCAGCGAGGCGGAAGGGGCCTACGAGCAGTACTTC. Protein sequence: CASEAEGAYEQYF.